One TCR beta chain is described in this entry. This sample also contains other DNA sequences that code for the same CDR3. In the study's own analysis: Reference gene primer amplification gave nucleated cell count estimates. Sequenced by immunoSEQ multiplex PCR; TCRdb stores in-frame clones only, minus some. V and J calls and clone size are given by that table; D and trimming were obtained from the DNA. This table holds some 58,000 clones, around 87% found once. This sample is drawn from a study of blood T cell repertoires in COVID-19. Losses at the gene ends were 4 bases for V and 7 bases for J; bases not matched to a gene: 5. CDR3 length: 14 residues. CDR1 KGHSH and CDR2 LQKENI come from the germline V gene.

The origin of this receptor is a man aged 45-60 years with acute or convalescent COVID-19. The sequenced material came from peripheral blood. The rearrangement joins TRBV18 to TRBJ1-5; 9 bases map to TRBD1. For the CDR3, the DNA is TGTGCCAGCTCACTAGGGACAGGGAACCAGCCCCAGCATTTT. Translation gives CASSLGTGNQPQHF.